The 8 T cell receptor beta chains in this list originate from one sample, sequenced in a study of brain metastases from non-small cell lung cancer. The assay was immunoSEQ multiplex PCR, and TCRdb's table has in-frame clones only and misses some. The sample has approximately 2,600 clones, 70% to 90% seen once. Sequenced: primary lung tumor tissue. These receptors came from a donor aged 40 or over with non-small cell lung cancer.

On this clone: This CDR3 is also generated by other DNA sequences in the sample. The gene calls are TRBV7-9 and TRBJ2-5; either TRBD1 or TRBD2 may supply D (5 bases each). The CDR3 spans 13 residues. Trimming removed 1 base from V and 8 bases from J, with 11 bases in between. CDR1 and CDR2 from the germline V gene are SEHNR and FQNEAQ (reference sequence). The CDR3 nucleotides read TGTGCCAGCAGCTTAGGGGGGATGGAAACCCAGTACTTC. Amino acids: CASSLGGMETQYF.

By proportion, this clone is large. The sample carries other DNA sequences with the same CDR3. The chain recombines TRBV7-2 with TRBJ1-1; D not certain. This CDR3 region has 14 residues. Germline V gives CDR1 SGHTA, CDR2 FQGNSA. V was pared by 5 bases and J by 0 bases, with 10 bases between. In nucleotides, the CDR3 is TGTGCCAGCAGCCAAGAGGGCCTGAACACTGAAGCTTTCTTT. Residues: CASSQEGLNTEAFF. The whole variable domain, filled in from reference TRBV7-2 and TRBJ1-1, reads GAGVSQSPSNKVTEKGKDVELRCDPISGHTALYWYRQSLGQGLEFLIYFQGNSAPDKSGLPSDRFSAERTGGSVSTLTIQRTQQEDSAVYLCASSQEGLNTEAFFGQGTRLTVV.

This chain connects TRBV6-4 to TRBJ2-3, with a weak D call TRBD2 (6 bases). This CDR3 is built from 15 residues. Trimming pared 2 bases from V and 0 bases from J, leaving 9 bases between. In germline, CDR1 is MRHNA, CDR2 SNTAGT. CDR3 sequence reads: CASSDEGGSTDTQYF. CDR3 sequence (DNA): TGTGCCAGCAGTGACGAGGGAGGTAGCACAGATACGCAGTATTTT.

This chain uses TRBV4-1 with TRBJ1-4; TRBD1 might be the D (5 bases). CDR3 size: 15 residues. Germline CDR1 is MGHRA and CDR2 is YSYEKL. V lost 1 base to trimming and J lost 1 base, with 7 bases between them. As DNA, the CDR3 is TGCGCCAGCAGCCAAGTGCAGGGAACTAATGAAAAACTGTTTTTT. This gives the protein CASSQVQGTNEKLFF.

The rearrangement uses TRBV5-6 and TRBJ2-5; 13 nucleotides agree with TRBD2. Germline assignment: CDR1 SGHDT and CDR2 YYEEEE. CDR3 length: 15 amino acids. The V segment lost 4 bases and the J segment 5 bases; nucleotides outside the gene matches: 5. The CDR3 loop reads CASSRLAGGGETQYF. The CDR3, as DNA: TGTGCCAGCAGCCGACTAGCGGGAGGAGGGGAGACCCAGTACTTC.

The chain couples TRBV12-1 to TRBJ1-2. TRBV12-1 is designated a pseudogene. The CDR3 is 16 residues long. The CDR3 bases are TGTGCCAGCAGCTTTCCCCAAGACGGACGGCTCTATGGCTACACCTTC. This gives the protein CASSFPQDGRLYGYTF.

The chain carries TRBV28 and TRBJ2-7; D uncertain. There are 11 residues in the CDR3. V gave up 8 bases and J gave up 7 bases, with 12 bases separating them. CDR1 and CDR2 from the germline V gene are MDHEN and SYDVKM. The CDR3 loop reads CASGSAAEQYF. In DNA form, the CDR3 reads TGTGCCAGCGGCAGCGCTGCGGAGCAGTACTTC.

The chain carries TRBV6-5 and TRBJ1-4; possible D gene TRBD1, 5 bases. CDR1 and CDR2 (germline): MNHEY, SVGAGI. The V gene lost 6 bases and the J gene lost 5 bases, with 13 bases spanning the gap. This CDR3 region has 14 residues. The CDR3 sequence: CASSPGVSNEKLFF. The CDR3 DNA reads as TGTGCCAGCAGCCCGGGGGTTTCAAATGAAAAACTGTTTTTT.